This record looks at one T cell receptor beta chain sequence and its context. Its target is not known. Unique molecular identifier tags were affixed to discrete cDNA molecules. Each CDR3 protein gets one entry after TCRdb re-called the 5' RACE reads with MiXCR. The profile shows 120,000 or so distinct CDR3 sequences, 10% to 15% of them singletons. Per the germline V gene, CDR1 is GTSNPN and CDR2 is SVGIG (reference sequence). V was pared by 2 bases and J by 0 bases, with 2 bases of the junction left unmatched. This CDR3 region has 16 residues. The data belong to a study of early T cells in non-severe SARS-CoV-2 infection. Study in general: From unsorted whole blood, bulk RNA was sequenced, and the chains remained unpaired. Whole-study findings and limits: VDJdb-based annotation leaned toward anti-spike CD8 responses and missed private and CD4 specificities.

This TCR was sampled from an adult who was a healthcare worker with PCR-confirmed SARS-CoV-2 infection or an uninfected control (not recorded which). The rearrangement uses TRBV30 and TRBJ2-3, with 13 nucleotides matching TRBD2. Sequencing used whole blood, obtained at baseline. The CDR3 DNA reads TGTGCCTGGAGTAGGGGACTAGCGGGGAGCACAGATACGCAGTATTTT. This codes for CAWSRGLAGSTDTQYF.